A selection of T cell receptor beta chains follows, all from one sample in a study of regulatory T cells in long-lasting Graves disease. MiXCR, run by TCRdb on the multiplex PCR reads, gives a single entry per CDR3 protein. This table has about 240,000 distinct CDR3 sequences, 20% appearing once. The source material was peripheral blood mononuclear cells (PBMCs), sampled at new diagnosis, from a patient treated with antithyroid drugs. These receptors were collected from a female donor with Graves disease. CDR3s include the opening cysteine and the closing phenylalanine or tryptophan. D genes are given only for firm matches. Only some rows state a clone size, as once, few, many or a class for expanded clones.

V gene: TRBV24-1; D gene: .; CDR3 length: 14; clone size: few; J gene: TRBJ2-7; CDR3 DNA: TGTGCCACCAGTGAAGCAGAGAAGGGGTACGAGCAGTACTTC; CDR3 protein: CATSEAEKGYEQYF
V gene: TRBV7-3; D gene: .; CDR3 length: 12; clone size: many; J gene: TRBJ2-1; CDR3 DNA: TGTGCCAGCAGCTTAAGCGGCGATGAGCAGTTCTTC; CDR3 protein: CASSLSGDEQFF
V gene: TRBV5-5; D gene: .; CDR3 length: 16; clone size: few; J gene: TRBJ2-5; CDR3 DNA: TGTGCCAGCAGCTTGGGTACAGGGGGGGGCTTAGAGACCCAGTACTTC; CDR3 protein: CASSLGTGGGLETQYF
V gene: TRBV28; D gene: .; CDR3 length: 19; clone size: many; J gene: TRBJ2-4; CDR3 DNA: TGTGCCAGCAGTTTACGGAGGGGGCTACCAGAGCTAGCCAAAAACATTCAGTACTTC; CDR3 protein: CASSLRRGLPELAKNIQYF
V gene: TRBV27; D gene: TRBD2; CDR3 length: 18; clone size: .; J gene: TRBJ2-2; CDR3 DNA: TGTGCCAGCAGTCAAAGACTAGCGGGAGGGCCGGAGTCCGGGGAGCTGTTTTTT; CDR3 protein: CASSQRLAGGPESGELFF
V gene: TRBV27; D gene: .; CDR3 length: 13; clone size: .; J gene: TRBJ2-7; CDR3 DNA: TGTGCCAGCGCGGGCCACACGTCCTACGAGCAGTACTTC; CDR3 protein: CASAGHTSYEQYF
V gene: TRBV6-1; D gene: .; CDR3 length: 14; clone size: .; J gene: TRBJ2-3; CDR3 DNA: TGTGCCAGCACCGAGCGGACCCACACAGATACGCAGTATTTT; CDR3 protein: CASTERTHTDTQYF
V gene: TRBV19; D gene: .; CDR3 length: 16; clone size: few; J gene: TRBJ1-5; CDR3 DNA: TGTGCCAGTAGTATAGCCCGACGAAATAGCAATCAGCCCCAGCATTTT; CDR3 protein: CASSIARRNSNQPQHF
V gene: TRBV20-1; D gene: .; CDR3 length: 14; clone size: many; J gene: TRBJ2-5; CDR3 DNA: TGCAGTGCTAGAGATGTGGGGGCTCGAGAGACCCAGTACTTC; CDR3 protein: CSARDVGARETQYF
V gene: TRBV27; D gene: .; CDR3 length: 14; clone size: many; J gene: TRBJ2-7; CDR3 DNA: TGTGCCAGCAGTTTAGTCGGCCAAATCTACGAGCAGTACTTC; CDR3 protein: CASSLVGQIYEQYF
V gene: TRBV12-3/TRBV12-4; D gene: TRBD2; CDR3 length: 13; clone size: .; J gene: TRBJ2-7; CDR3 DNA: TGTGCCAGCAGTTTGGAGACTAGCGGCGAGCAGTACTTC; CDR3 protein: CASSLETSGEQYF
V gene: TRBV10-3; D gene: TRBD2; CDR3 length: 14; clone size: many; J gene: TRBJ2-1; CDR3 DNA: TGTGCCATTAGACTAGCGGGGGACGTGGCTGAGCAGTTCTTC; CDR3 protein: CAIRLAGDVAEQFF
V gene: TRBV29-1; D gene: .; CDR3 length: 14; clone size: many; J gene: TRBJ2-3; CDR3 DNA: TGCAGCGTTGGCACAGGATCTAGCACAGATACGCAGTATTTT; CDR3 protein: CSVGTGSSTDTQYF
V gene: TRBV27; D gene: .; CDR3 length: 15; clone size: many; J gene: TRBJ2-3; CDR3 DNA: TGTGCCAGCAGTTTATTTGCAGGGGACACAGATACGCAGTATTTT; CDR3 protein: CASSLFAGDTDTQYF
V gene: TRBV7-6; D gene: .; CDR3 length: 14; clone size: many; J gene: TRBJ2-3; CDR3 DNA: TGTGCCAGCAGCCGAGACAGCTACACAGATACGCAGTATTTT; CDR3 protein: CASSRDSYTDTQYF
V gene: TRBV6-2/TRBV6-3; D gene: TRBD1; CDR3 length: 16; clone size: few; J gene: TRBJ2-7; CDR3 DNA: TGTGCCAGCAGTGTCTTCCAGGGGGCGAAAGCCTACGAGCAGTGCTTC; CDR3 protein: CASSVFQGAKAYEQCF
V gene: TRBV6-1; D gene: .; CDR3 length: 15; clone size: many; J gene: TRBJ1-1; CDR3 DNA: TGTGCCACTGGAGGAGGGAAACTAATGAACACTGAAGCTTTCTTT; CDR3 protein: CATGGGKLMNTEAFF
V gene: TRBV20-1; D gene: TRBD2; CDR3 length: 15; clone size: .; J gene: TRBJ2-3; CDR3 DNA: TGCAGTGCGCCGGGACTAGCGGGAGTAGGGGATACGCAGTATTTT; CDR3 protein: CSAPGLAGVGDTQYF
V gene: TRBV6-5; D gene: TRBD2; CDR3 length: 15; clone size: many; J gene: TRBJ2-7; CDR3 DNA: TGTGCCAGCAGTTGGGGGACTAGCGGGTCCCACGAGCAGTACTTC; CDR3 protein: CASSWGTSGSHEQYF
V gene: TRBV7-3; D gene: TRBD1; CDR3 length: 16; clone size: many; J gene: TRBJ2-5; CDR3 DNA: TGTGCCAGCAGCTTAATGTCACAGGGGGCGCAGGAGACCCAGTACTTC; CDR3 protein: CASSLMSQGAQETQYF
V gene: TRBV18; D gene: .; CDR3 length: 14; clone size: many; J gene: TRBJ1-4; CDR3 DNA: TGTGCCAGCTCACCTGCAGTTTCAGGGGAAAAACTGTTTTTT; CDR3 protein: CASSPAVSGEKLFF
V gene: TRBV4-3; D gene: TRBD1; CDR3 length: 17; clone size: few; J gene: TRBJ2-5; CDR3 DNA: TGCGCCAGCAGTCAGGTCTTCCCGGGACAGGGGAGAGAGACCCAGTACTTC; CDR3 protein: CASSQVFPGQGRETQYF
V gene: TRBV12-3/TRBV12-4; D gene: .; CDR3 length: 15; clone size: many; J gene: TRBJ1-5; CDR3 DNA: TGTGCCAGCAGTTACAAGGGTTCGGGCAATCAGCCCCAGCATTTT; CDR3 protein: CASSYKGSGNQPQHF
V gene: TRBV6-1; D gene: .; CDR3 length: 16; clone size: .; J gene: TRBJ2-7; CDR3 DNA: TGTGCCAGCAGAATCGGACTCCCGGGGACCTCCTACGAGCAGTACTTC; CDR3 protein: CASRIGLPGTSYEQYF
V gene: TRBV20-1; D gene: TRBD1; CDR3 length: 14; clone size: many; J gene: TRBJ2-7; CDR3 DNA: TGCAGTGCCCAATCCGAGGGACAGGGATTCGAGCAGTACTTC; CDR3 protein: CSAQSEGQGFEQYF
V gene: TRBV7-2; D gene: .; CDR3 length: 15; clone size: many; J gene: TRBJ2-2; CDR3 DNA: TGTGCCAGCAGCTTAGGGCAGCTAAGCACCGGGGAGCTGTTTTTT; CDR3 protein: CASSLGQLSTGELFF
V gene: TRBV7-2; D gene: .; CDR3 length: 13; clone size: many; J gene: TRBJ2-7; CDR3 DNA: TGTGCCAGCAGCTGGGGAGGGGGGTACGAGCAGTACTTC; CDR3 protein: CASSWGGGYEQYF
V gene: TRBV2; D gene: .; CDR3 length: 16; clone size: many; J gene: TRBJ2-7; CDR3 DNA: TGTGCCAGCAGTGTATCGGCCAGGTTGGTCTCCTACGAGCAGTACTTC; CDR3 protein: CASSVSARLVSYEQYF
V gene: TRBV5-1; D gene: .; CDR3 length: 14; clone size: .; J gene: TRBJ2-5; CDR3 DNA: TGCGCCAGCAGCTTGGCCTCGGGGACAGAGACCCAGTACTTC; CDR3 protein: CASSLASGTETQYF
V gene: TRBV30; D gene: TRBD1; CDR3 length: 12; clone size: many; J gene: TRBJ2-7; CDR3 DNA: TGTGCCTGGGAGAAGACAGGGCTCGAGCAGTACTTC; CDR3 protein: CAWEKTGLEQYF
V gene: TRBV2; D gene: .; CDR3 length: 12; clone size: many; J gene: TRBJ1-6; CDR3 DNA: TGTGCCAGCAGTTTGTGGGGTTCACCCCTCCACTTT; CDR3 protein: CASSLWGSPLHF
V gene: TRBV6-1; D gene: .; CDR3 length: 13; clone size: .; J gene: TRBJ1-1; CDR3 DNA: TGTGCCAGCAGATTCACACTGAACACTGAAGCTTTCTTT; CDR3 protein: CASRFTLNTEAFF
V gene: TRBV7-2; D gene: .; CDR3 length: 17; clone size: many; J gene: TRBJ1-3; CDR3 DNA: TGTGCCAGCAGCTTCGGGGGGCACCGTTCCTCTGGAAACACCATATATTTT; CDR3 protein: CASSFGGHRSSGNTIYF
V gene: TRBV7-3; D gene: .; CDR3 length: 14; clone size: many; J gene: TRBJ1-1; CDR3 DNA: TGTGCCAGCAGCTTAAACTACCAGAACACTGAAGCTTTCTTT; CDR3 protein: CASSLNYQNTEAFF
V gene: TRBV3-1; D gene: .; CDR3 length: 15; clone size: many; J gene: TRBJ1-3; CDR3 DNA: TGTGCCAGCAGCACTCTAGCTGGCTCTGGAAACACCATATATTTT; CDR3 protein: CASSTLAGSGNTIYF
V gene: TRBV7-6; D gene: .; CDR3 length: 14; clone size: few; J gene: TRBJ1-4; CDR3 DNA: TGTGCCAGCAGCCCGACAAAGCAGTATGAAAAACTGTTTTTT; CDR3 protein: CASSPTKQYEKLFF
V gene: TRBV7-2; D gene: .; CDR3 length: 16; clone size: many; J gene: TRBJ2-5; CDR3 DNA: TGTGCCAGCAGCCTGACATCGGGGGTAGCCAAAGAGACCCAGTACTTC; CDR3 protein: CASSLTSGVAKETQYF
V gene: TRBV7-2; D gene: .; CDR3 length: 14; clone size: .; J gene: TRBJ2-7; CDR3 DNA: TGTGCCAGCAGCTTTGGGGGGAAGGGCTCCGAGCTGTACTTC; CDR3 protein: CASSFGGKGSELYF
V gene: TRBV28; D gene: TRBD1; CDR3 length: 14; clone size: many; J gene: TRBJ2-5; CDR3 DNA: TGTGCCAGCAGCCTGACAGGGGGAGAAGAGACCCAGTACTTC; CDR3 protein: CASSLTGGEETQYF
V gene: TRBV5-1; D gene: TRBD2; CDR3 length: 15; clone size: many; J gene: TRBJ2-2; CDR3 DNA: TGCGCCAGCAGCTTGGATGGCGGGAGTGGCGGGGAGCTGTTTTTT; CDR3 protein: CASSLDGGSGGELFF
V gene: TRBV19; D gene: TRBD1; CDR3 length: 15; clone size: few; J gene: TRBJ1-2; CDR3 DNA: TGTGCCAGTAGTAACTTTCCACAGGGGATGTGGGGCTACACCTTC; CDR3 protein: CASSNFPQGMWGYTF
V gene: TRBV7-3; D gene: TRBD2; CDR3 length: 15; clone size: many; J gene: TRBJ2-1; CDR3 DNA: TGCGCCAGCAGCCTAGGACTAGCAGCCGACAATGAGCAGTTCTTC; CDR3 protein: CASSLGLAADNEQFF
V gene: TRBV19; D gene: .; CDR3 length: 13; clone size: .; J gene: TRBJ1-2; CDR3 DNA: TGTGCCAGTCGTTGGCAGGGTAACTATGGCTACACCTTC; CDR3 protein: CASRWQGNYGYTF
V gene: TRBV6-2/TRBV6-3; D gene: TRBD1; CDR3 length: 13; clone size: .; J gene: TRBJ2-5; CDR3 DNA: TGTGCCAGCAGGACCGGGACAGAAGAGACCCAGTACTTC; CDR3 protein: CASRTGTEETQYF
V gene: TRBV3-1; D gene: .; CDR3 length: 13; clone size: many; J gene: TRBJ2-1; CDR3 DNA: TGTGCCAGCAGCCACCGGGGCGACAATGAGCAGTTCTTC; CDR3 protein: CASSHRGDNEQFF
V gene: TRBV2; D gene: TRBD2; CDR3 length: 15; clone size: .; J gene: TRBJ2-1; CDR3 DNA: TGTGCCAGCCATCCGGGACTAGCGGGAGTTGGTGAGCAGTTCTTC; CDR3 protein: CASHPGLAGVGEQFF
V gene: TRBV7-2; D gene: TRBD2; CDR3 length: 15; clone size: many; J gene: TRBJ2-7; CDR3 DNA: TGTGCCAGCAGCTTAACCCAGCGGGAGTCCCACGAGCAGTACTTC; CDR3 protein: CASSLTQRESHEQYF
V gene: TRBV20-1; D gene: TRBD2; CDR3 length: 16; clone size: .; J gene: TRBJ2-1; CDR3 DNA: TGCAGTGCTAGAGACACACTAGCGGGGGCCTACAATGAGCAGTTCTTC; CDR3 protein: CSARDTLAGAYNEQFF
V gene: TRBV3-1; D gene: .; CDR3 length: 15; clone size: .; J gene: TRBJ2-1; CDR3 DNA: TGTGCCAGCAGCGCAAGGGGGGGCTTGTACAATGAGCAGTTCTTC; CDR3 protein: CASSARGGLYNEQFF
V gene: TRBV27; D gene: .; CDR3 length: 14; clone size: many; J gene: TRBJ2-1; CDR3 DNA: TGTGCCAGCAGTTTGGGCAGGGGGGACAATGAGCAGTTCTTC; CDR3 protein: CASSLGRGDNEQFF
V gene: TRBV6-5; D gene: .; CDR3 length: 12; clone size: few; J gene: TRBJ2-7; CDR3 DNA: TGTGCCAGCAGTTACAGCTCCTACGAGCAGTACTTC; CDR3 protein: CASSYSSYEQYF